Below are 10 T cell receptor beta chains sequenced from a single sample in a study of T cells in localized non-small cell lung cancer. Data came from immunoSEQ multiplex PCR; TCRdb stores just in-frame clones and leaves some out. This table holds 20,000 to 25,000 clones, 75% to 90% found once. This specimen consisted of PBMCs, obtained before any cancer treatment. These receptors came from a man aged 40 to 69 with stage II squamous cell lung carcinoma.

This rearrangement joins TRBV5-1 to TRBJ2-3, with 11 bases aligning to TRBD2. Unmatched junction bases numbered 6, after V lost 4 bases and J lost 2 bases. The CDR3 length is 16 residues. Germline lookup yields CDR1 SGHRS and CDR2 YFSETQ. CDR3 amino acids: CASSPGLAAVTDTQYF. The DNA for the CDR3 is TGCGCCAGCAGCCCGGGACTAGCGGCGGTCACAGATACGCAGTATTTT.

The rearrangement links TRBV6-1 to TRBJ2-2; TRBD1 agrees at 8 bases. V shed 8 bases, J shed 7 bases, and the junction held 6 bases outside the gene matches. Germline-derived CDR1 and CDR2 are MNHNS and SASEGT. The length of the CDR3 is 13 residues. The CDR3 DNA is TGTGCCAGCGGACAGGGCCGGGGCGGGGAGCTGTTTTTT. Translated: CASGQGRGGELFF.

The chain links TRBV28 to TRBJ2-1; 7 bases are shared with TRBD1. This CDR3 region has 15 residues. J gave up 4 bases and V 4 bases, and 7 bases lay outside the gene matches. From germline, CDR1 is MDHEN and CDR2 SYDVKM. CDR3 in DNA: TGTGCCAGCAGTTCAGGACAGGAACTGTACAATGAGCAGTTCTTC. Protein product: CASSSGQELYNEQFF.

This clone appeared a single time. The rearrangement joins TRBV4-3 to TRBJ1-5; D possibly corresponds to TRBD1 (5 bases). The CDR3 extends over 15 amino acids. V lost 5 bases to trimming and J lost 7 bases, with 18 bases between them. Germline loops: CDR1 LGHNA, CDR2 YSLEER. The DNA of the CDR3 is TGCGCCAGCAGCTCCCAGCCAGGGTCAGAGCAGCCCCAGCATTTT. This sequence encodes CASSSQPGSEQPQHF.

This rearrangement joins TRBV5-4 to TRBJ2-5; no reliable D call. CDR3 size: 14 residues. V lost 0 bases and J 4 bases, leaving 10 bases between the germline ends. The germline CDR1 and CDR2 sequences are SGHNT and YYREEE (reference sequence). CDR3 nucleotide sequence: TGTGCCAGCAGCTTGGGAGGTTTGGCAGAGACCCAGTACTTC. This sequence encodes CASSLGGLAETQYF.

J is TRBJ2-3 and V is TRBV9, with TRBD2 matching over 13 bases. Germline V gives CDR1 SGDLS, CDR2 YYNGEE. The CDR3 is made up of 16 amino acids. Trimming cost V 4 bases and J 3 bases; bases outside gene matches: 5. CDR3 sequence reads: CASSPRLAGGTDTQYF. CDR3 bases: TGTGCCAGCAGCCCCAGACTAGCGGGGGGAACAGATACGCAGTATTTT.

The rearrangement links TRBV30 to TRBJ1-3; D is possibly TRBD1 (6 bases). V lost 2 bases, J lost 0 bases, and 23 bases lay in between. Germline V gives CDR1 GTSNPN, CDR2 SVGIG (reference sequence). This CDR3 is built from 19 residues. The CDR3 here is CAWSTFAGAFFLSGNTIYF. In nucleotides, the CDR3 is TGTGCCTGGAGTACATTCGCGGGGGCTTTTTTCCTCTCTGGAAACACCATATATTTT.

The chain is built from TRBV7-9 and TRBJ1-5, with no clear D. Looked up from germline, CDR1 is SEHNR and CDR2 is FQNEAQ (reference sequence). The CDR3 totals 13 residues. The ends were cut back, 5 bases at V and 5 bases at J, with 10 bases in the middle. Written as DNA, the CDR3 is TGTGCCAGCAGCCGAGAGGCTTATCAGCCCCAGCATTTT. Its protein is CASSREAYQPQHF.

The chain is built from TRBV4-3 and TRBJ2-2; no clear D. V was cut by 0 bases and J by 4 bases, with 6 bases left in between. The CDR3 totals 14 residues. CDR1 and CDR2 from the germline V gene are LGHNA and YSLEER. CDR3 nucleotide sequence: TGCGCCAGCAGCCAAGATTGGGGCACCGGGGAGCTGTTTTTT. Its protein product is CASSQDWGTGELFF.

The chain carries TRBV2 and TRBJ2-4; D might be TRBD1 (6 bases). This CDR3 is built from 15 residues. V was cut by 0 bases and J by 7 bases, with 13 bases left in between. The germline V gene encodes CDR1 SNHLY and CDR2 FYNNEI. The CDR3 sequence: CASSEAWGPENIQYF. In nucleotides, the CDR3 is TGTGCCAGCAGTGAAGCGTGGGGGCCCGAGAACATTCAGTACTTC.